This T cell receptor beta chain was sequenced in a study of T cells in Graves' hyperthyroidism and ophthalmopathy. Study-wide findings and caveats: It was a median approximately six months before onset that the model predicted ophthalmopathy.

This clonotype was found a few times. No antigen is known for it. Graves' hyperthyroidism showing no ophthalmopathy progression within 18 months was considered stable. Authors of the study amplified TCR beta CDR3 regions from RNA transcripts. HTBI primers were employed in a first-round RT-PCR of the TCR CDR3. TCRdb redid the calling of the multiplex PCR reads with MiXCR, one entry per CDR3 protein. The sample lists about 700,000 distinct CDR3 sequences, around 13% occurring once. This TCR was recovered from a woman under 30 with Graves' hyperthyroidism. Sequenced input: blood.

CDR3 protein: CSARGLLGSGGGYTF. CDR3 sequence (DNA): TGCAGTGCTAGAGGTCTCCTGGGTTCAGGGGGCGGCTACACCTTC. The chain couples TRBV20-1 to TRBJ1-2; 8 positions agree with TRBD1. The CDR3 contains 15 residues. With 1 base clipped from V and 8 bases from J, the junction kept 12 bases outside the gene matches. CDR1 is DFQATT and CDR2 is SNEGSKA in the germline V gene (reference sequence).